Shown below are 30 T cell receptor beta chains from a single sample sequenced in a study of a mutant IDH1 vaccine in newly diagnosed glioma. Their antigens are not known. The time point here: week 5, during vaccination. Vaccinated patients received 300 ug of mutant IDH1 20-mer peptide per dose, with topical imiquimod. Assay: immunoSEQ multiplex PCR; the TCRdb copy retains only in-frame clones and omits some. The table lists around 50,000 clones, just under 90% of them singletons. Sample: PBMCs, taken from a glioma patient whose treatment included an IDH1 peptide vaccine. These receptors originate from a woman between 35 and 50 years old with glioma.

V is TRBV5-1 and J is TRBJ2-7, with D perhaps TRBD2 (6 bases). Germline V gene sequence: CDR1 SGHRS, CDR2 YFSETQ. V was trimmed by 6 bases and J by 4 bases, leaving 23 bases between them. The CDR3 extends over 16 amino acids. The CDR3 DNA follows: TGCGCCAGCACCTTTTCCCTAGCGATAATGGGTTACGAGCAGTACTTC. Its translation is CASTFSLAIMGYEQYF.

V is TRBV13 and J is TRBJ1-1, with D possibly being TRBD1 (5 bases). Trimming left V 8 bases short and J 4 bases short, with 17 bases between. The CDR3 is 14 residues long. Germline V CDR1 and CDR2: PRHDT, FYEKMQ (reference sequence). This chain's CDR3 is CASCLRALGTEAFF. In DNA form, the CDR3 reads TGTGCCAGCTGTCTCAGGGCATTGGGCACTGAAGCTTTCTTT.

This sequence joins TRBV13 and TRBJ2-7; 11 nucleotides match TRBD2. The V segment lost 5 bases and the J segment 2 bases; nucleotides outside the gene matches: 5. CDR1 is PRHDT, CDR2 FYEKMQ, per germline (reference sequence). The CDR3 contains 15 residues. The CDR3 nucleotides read TGTGCCAGCAGCCTACGACTAGCGGGGACCTACGAGCAGTACTTC. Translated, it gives CASSLRLAGTYEQYF.

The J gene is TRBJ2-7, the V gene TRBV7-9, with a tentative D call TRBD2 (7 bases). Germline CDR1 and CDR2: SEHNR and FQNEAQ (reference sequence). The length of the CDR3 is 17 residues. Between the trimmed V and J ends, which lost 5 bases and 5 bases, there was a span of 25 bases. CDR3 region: CASSRIPAGARVHEQYF. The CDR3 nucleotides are TGTGCCAGCAGCCGTATCCCGGCGGGGGCGAGGGTCCACGAGCAGTACTTC.

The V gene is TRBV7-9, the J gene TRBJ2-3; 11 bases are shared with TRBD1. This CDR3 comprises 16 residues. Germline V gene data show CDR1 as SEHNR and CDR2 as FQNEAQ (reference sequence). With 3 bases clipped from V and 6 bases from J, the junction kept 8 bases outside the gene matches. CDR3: CASSLRTGGPLDTQYF. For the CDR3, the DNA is TGTGCCAGCAGCTTGAGGACAGGGGGCCCGTTGGATACGCAGTATTTT.

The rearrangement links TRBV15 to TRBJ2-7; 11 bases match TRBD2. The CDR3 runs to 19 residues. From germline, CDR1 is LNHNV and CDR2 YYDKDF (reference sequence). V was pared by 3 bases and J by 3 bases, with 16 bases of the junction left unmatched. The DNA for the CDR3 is TGTGCCACCAGCAGGACCCCTTGGACTGAGACTAGCGGGAACTACGAGCAGTACTTC. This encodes CATSRTPWTETSGNYEQYF.

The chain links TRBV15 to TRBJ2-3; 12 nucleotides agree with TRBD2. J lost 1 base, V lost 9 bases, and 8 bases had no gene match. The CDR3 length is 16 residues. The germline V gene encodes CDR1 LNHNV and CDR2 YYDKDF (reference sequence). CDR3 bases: TGTGCCACAAGGACTAGCGGGACCCGAGGCACAGATACGCAGTATTTT. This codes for CATRTSGTRGTDTQYF.

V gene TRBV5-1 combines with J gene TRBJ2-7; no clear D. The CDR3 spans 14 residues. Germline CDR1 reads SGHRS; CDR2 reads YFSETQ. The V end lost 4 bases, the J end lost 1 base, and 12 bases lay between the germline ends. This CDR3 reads CASSPGDISYEQYF. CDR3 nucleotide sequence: TGCGCCAGCAGCCCCGGCGACATATCCTACGAGCAGTACTTC.

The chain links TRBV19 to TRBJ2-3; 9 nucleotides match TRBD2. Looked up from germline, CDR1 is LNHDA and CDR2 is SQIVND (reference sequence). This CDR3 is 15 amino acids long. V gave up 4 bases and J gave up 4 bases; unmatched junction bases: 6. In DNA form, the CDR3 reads TGTGCCAGTAGTAACAGCGGGGGGCGATCAGATACGCAGTATTTT. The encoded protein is CASSNSGGRSDTQYF.

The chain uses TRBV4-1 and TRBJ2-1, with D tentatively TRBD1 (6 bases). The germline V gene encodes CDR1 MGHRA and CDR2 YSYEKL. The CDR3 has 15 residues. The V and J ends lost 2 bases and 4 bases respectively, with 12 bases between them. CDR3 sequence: CASSQQTGSYNEQFF. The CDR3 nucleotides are TGCGCCAGCAGCCAACAAACAGGGTCTTACAATGAGCAGTTCTTC.

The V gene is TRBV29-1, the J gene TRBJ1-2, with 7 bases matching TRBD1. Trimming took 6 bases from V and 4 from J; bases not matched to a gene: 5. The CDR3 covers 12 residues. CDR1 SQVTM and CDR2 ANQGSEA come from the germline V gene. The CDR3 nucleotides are TGCAGCGTCGACAGGGTCGGCTATGGCTACACCTTC. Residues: CSVDRVGYGYTF.

CDR3 nucleotide sequence: TGCGCCAGCAGCCAAATATCGGACACTGAAGCTTTCTTT. This encodes CASSQISDTEAFF. The chain recombines TRBV4-1 with TRBJ1-1; D gene ambiguous. The CDR3 has 13 residues. The germline gives CDR1 MGHRA, CDR2 YSYEKL. V shed 2 bases and J shed 3 bases, with 7 bases lying between them.

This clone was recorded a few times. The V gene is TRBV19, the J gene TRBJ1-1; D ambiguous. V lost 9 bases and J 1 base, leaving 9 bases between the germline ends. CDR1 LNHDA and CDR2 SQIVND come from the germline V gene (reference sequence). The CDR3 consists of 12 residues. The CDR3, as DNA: TGTGCCAGCAGCGTAGAGAACACTGAAGCTTTCTTT. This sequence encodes CASSVENTEAFF.

In DNA, the CDR3 is TGTGCCAGCAGTCCTAGCGGGGGGATTACCGGGGAGCTGTTTTTT. The encoded protein is CASSPSGGITGELFF. The chain combines TRBV6-5 with TRBJ2-2, with 11 nucleotides matching TRBD2. V was pared by 5 bases and J by 5 bases, with 4 bases of the junction left unmatched. The V gene's germline CDR1 is MNHEY and CDR2 SVGAGI. CDR3 length: 15 residues.

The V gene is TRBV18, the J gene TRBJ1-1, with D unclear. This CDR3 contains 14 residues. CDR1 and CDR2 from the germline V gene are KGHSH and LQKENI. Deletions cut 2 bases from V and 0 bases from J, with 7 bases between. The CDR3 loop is CASSPILMNTEAFF. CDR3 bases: TGTGCCAGCTCACCAATCCTTATGAACACTGAAGCTTTCTTT.

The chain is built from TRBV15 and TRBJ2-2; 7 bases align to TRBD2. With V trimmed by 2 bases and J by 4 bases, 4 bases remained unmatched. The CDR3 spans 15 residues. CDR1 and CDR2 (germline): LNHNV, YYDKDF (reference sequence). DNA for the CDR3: TGTGCCACCAGCAGACTAAGCGGGATCACCGGGGAGCTGTTTTTT. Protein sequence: CATSRLSGITGELFF.

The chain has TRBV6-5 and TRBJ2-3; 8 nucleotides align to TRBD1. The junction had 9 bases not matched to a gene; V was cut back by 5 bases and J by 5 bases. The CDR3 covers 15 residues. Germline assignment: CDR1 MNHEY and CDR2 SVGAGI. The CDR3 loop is CASSRTGFEGDTQYF. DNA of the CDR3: TGTGCCAGCAGTAGGACAGGGTTCGAAGGAGATACGCAGTATTTT.

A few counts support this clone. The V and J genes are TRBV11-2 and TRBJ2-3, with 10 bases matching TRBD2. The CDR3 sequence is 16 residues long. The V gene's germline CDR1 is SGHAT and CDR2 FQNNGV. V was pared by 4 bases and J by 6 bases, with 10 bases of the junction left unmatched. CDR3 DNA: TGTGCCAGCAGCTCCATTTCCGGGACTAGCGCGGATACGCAGTATTTT. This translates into CASSSISGTSADTQYF.

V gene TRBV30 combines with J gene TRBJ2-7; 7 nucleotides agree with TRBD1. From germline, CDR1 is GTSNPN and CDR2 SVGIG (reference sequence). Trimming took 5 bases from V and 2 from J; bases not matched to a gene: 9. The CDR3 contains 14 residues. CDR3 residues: CAWVRQGGPYEQYF. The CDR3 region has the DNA TGTGCCTGGGTACGACAGGGTGGACCCTACGAGCAGTACTTC.

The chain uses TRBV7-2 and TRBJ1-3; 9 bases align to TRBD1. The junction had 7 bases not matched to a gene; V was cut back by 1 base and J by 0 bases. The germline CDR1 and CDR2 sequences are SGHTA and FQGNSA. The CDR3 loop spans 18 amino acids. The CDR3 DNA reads TGTGCCAGCAGCTTAGTCGTCGGACAGGGGCCCTCTGGAAACACCATATATTTT. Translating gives CASSLVVGQGPSGNTIYF.

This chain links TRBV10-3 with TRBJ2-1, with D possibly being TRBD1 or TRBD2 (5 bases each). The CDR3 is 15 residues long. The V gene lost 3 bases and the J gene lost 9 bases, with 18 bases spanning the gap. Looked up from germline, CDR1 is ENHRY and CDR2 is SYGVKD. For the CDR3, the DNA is TGTGCCATCAGTGACCGGGACGGCGCCCTTGGTGAGCAGTTCTTC. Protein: CAISDRDGALGEQFF.

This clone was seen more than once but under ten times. In DNA form, the CDR3 reads TGTGCCAGCAGCCCCGGACACACGCAGCCCCAGCATTTT. This codes for CASSPGHTQPQHF. The chain links TRBV7-9 to TRBJ1-5; TRBD1 might be the D (5 bases). The CDR3 runs 13 residues. Germline CDR1 and CDR2: SEHNR and FQNEAQ (reference sequence). The V end lost 5 bases, the J end lost 7 bases, and 12 bases lay between the germline ends.

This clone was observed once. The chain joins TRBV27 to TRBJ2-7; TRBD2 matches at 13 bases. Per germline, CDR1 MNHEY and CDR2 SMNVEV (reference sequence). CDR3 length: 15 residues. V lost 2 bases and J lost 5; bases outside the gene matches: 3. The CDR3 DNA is TGTGCCAGCAGTTTAGGGACTAGCGGGAATAACGAGCAGTACTTC. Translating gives CASSLGTSGNNEQYF.

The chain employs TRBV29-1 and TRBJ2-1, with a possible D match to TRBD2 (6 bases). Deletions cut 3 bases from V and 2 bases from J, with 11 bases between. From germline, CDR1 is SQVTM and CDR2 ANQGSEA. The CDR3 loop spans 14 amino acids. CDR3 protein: CSVEAGTPYNEQFF. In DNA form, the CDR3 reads TGCAGCGTTGAGGCCGGGACTCCCTACAATGAGCAGTTCTTC.

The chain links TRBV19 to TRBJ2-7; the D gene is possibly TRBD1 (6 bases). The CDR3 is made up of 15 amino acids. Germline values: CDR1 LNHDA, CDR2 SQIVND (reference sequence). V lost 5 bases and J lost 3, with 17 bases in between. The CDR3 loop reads CASSSHEGGRYEQYF. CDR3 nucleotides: TGTGCCAGTAGTTCTCACGAAGGGGGTCGCTACGAGCAGTACTTC.

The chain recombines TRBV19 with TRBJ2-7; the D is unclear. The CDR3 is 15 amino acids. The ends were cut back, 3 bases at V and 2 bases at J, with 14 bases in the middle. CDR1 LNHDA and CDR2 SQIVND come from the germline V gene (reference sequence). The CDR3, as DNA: TGTGCCAGTAGTATCCCGGAGAGTCCACCCTACGAGCAGTACTTC. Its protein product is CASSIPESPPYEQYF.

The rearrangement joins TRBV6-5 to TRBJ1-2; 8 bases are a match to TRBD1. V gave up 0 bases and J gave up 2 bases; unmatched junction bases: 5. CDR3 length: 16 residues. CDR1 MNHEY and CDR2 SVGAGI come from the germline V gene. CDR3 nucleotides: TGTGCCAGCAGTTACTCGTTGGCAGGGGGCAACTATGGCTACACCTTC. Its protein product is CASSYSLAGGNYGYTF.

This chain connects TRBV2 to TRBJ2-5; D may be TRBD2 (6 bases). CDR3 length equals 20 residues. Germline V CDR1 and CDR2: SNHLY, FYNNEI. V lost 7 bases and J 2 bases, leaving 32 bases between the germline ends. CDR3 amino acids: CASMLGGWASVKGWQETQYF. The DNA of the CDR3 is TGTGCCAGCATGCTAGGAGGATGGGCTAGCGTGAAGGGTTGGCAAGAGACCCAGTACTTC.

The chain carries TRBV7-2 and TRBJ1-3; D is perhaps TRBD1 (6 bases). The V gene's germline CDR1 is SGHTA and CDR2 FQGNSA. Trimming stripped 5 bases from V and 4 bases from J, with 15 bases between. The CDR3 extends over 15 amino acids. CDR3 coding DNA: TGTGCCAGCAGCAACACAGGGATGGTCGGAAACACCATATATTTT. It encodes CASSNTGMVGNTIYF. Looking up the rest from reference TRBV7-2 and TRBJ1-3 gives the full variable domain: GAGVSQSPSNKVTEKGKDVELRCDPISGHTALYWYRQSLGQGLEFLIYFQGNSAPDKSGLPSDRFSAERTGGSVSTLTIQRTQQEDSAVYLCASSNTGMVGNTIYFGEGSWLTVV.

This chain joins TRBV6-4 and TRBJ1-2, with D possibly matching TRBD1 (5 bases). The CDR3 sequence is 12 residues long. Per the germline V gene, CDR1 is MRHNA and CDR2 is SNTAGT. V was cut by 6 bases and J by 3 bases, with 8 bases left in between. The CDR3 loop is CASRSGHYGYTF. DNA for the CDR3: TGTGCCAGCAGATCGGGACACTATGGCTACACCTTC.